This T cell receptor (beta chain) was obtained from a study of T cell repertoires in ileal Crohn's disease. Adults with ileal or ileocolonic Crohn's disease and an indication for resection were eligible. This table comes from immunoSEQ multiplex PCR, and its TCRdb copy is limited to in-frame clones, with some not included. The data show 5,000 to 6,500 clones, with around 80% seen just once and 25% to 30% held by the top ten. In its sample, this clone was seen once. The CDR3 contains 15 residues. Looked up from germline, CDR1 is SGHTA and CDR2 is FQGNSA. With 2 bases clipped from V and 3 bases from J, the junction kept 3 bases outside the gene matches.

The source of this sequence is an adult with Crohn's disease. Sequences were obtained from ileal tissue. This sequence joins TRBV7-2 and TRBJ2-2, with 7 bases matching TRBD1. The CDR3 DNA is TGTGCCAGCAGCTTACCGACAGGGTACACCGGGGAGCTGTTTTTT. This codes for CASSLPTGYTGELFF.